This TCR beta chain was recorded in a study of cytomegalovirus exposure and HLA in healthy donors (dated by TCRdb to between 2016 and 2019). About the investigation overall: In an earlier analysis of around 540 of the donors, 276 Gb of sequence data and approximately 100 million unique TCR beta sequences from some 170 million T cells were reported. Roughly 300 gigabases of sequencing data and 70 million to 95 million unique TCR sequences made up an early release that covered approximately 650 HLA-typed donors. Of the roughly 400 genotyped donors, about 84% fell in the genetic ancestry cluster associated with self-reported Caucasian donors. The study was designed to test whether signatures of past pathogen exposure could be identified by cataloging public T cell receptors. The study used immunosequencing to profile the T cell repertoires of several hundred subjects and linked those repertoires to cytomegalovirus serostatus. Along with the approximately 650-subject first cohort, a separate validation cohort of around 110 different subjects was used. To predict cytomegalovirus infection status, the study brought together high-throughput TCR immunosequencing, statistical association of individual TCRs with disease status, and machine learning. A later analysis re-analyzed previously published TCR beta repertoires from roughly 690 donors and added high-resolution HLA genotyping to study TCR occurrence patterns. Rather than drawing on any new phenotypic data, the later analysis identified candidate immune exposures from TCR beta sequences and the way those sequences occurred across donors. To decide whether each TCR beta V gene segment behaved as functional or pseudogenic, an earlier analysis of some 600 of the donors relied on high-throughput TCR beta sequencing. Alongside the repertoire data, information on donor age, sex, ethnicity and CMV serostatus was compiled. A later genetic analysis took genome-wide SNP genotypes for about three fifths of the 666 donors and used that subset as a discovery cohort. All discovery cohort repertoires had been generated using a single sequencing platform. Class I and class II HLA loci were covered by the typing at four-digit resolution. The number of typed donors differed by locus: about 629-630 for A, B, C, DRB1 and DQB1; approximately 530 for DQA1; roughly 600 for DPA1; and around 490 for DPB1. About five DR-DQ haplotypes were treated as single units for association and clustering because of strong linkage in the cohort. Among over 350 genotyped donors of the cohort, an average of approximately 230,000 unique TCR beta nucleotide sequences were sequenced per donor, 15% to 20% of them non-productive. The full study reports these points: V-gene and J-gene trimming of TCR beta chains was associated with a missense DCLRE1C variant in a later genetic analysis, and the association was replicated in an independent cohort. In a later analysis, HLA-associated TCR beta chains were found to be more clonally expanded and to have lower generation probabilities than equally common non-associated chains. In this cohort, only TCR beta chains were sequenced, and detectable features were limited by the absence of alpha or paired-chain data. Because some donors lacked HLA typing at each locus, the association tests relied only on the typed subset. A further reported finding was that TCR beta sequences accurately predicted the HLA-A and HLA-B alleles for most subjects in the first cohort. In a later analysis, several top co-occurrence clusters were reported to appear linked to parvovirus B19, influenza, CMV and Epstein-Barr virus. When HLA alleles, especially DR and DQ, strongly co-occurred, attributing TCR associations to individual alleles was difficult. Linkage disequilibrium might explain the correlated functional status among segregating V segments, but an unknown experimental factor could not be ruled out. A few of the identified cytomegalovirus-associated TCR beta chains were confirmed in vitro to be specific for cytomegalovirus antigens. The authors suggested that the approach could potentially be generalized to other disease states and immunological phenotypes. In an earlier analysis of roughly 560 of the donors, most TCR beta V segments were observed in productive rearrangements about 87% or about 30% of the time, broadly matching IMGT annotations. Immune exposure information for the cohort was limited to CMV serostatus. Most CMV-associated TCR beta chains appeared to be HLA-restricted in a later analysis, and the HLA associations seemed to be driven largely by CMV exposure. A group of highly shared sequence variants was considered likely to be a technical artifact of the sequencing pipeline. A later genetic analysis reported fewer N-insertions in productive TCRs among donors in an Asian-associated ancestry cluster than the roughly 700-donor mean. In the study, some 160 TCR beta chains were listed as associated with cytomegalovirus. Most TCR sequences were seen in very few donors, while some public TCRs were found in many individuals. Because counts were too low, around 18 rarely observed V segments, including chromosome 9 orphons, were left out of the earlier analysis of 587 of the donors. Roughly uniform sequencing depth across donors was assumed in presence/absence analyses, although this assumption may not hold. In a later analysis, the rate of TCR association differed among HLA loci, with DRB1 alleles having the most associated TCRs and HLA-C alleles having the fewest. Specific HLA alleles were associated with 15,000 to 20,000 TCR beta sequences at a false discovery rate of 0.05 in a later analysis. Because the 87-base-pair reads could not distinguish some IMGT-functional V segments, including TRBV6-2 and TRBV6-3, those segments were excluded. The classifier was reported to diagnose cytomegalovirus status with high specificity and sensitivity in both the original cohort and the validation cohort.

The library was generated by the immunoSEQ multiplex PCR assay. The multiplex PCR relied on a mix of 60 forward primers for TCR Vbeta segments and 13 reverse primers for TCR Jbeta segments. The CDR3 region of rearranged TCR beta genes was amplified from genomic DNA with a multiplex PCR assay. On the Illumina HiSeq System, the amplified TCR beta libraries were sequenced as 87-base-pair reads. Per the authors' processing: A later analysis tallied roughly 76 million unique TCR beta chains across the 610 or so repertoires, and around 9.9 million of those chains were shared by two or more donors. To remove PCR and sequencing errors, raw reads were error-corrected and collapsed into unique sequences using a nearest-neighbor algorithm that merged closely related sequences. Alignment of CDR3 sequences to IMGT reference sequences was used to assign V, D and J gene segments. For a sequence to be retained, a match of at least six nucleotides was required to both a V gene segment and a J gene segment. Rearrangements were called productive when the CDR3 lacked stop codons and stayed in frame with V and J; all others were non-productive. CDR3 was defined according to IMGT convention as the region running from the second conserved V-encoded cysteine to the conserved J-encoded phenylalanine. In an earlier analysis of around 570 of the donors, sequences lacking an unambiguous match to a single V gene segment were excluded. In an earlier analysis of approximately 590 of the donors, a V segment was called functional when productive rearrangements were above 56.7%, and segregating when the standard deviation between donors exceeded 5%. A statistical classification framework was developed to diagnose cytomegalovirus status using the catalog of TCR beta chain sequences. V and J gene assignment, in a later analysis, came from comparing TCR nucleotide sequences with IMGT/GENE-DB human TR gene sequences. A later analysis assigned CDR3 sequences and most-parsimonious VDJ recombination scenarios with the TCRdist pipeline. In a later analysis, each TCR beta chain was defined by its CDR3 amino acid sequence together with its V-gene family, and reads without a unique V-gene family were excluded. As a way to deal with suspected cross-contamination and a sequencing artifact, a later analysis dropped 592 nucleotide sequences that were highly shared and had low generation probability. In a later analysis, a clonal expansion index for each public chain was calculated from normalized within-repertoire ranks of inferred template counts. Generation probabilities in a later analysis came from a VDJ recombination model fitted to out-of-frame rearrangements, and those results were checked against IGoR. In a later analysis, TCR-TCR, TCR-HLA and TCR-CMV co-occurrence was scored with hypergeometric tests, and a repertoire-size bias correction was applied to TCR pairs. False discovery rates were estimated in a later analysis by permuting HLA or CMV assignments 20 times. In a later analysis, co-occurring TCRs were grouped using DBSCAN, and TCRdist sequence similarity was added for clustering within HLA-allele-positive subsets. For co-occurrence clustering, repertoires with fewer than 30,000 or more than 120,000 public chains were excluded, along with roughly five repertoires with anomalous nucleotide sharing. TCRdb retrieved this table from immuneACCESS and kept in-frame rearrangements only. Not all clones are present; in checked studies, unresolved V genes account for under half, and no reason is known for the remainder. That table furnishes V, J and clone size, whereas the DNA furnished D and trimming. The sample table shows about 67,000 clones, and around 80% are seen once. Around 4.2% of the sample lies in the top ten.

The cohort was made up of roughly 670 healthy bone marrow donors. Cohort members were all nominally healthy when sampled, although unrecorded immune exposures were likely present. The donor tested CMV seronegative and was one of the 352 seronegative cohort members. A peripheral blood sample was collected from each donor, and TCR beta sequencing was performed on peripheral blood mononuclear cells. The Qiagen DNeasy Blood Extraction Kit was used to extract genomic DNA from the blood cell samples. The germline V gene gives CDR1 as MNHNS and CDR2 as SASEGT. V lost 2 bases and J lost 2 bases; the stretch between them is 14 bases long. The CDR3 runs 16 residues from the cysteine to the phenylalanine. Here the CDR3 DNA is all that survives: 48 bases in frame from base 1. Concerning this clone: Its antigen is currently not known. Base quality data are lacking; no much larger clone is found one base away.

Source material: PBMCs. This TCR was recovered from a woman aged 25 to 45 in good health and CMV-seronegative. The chain is made from TRBV6-1 and TRBJ2-3; a weak D assignment points to TRBD2 (6 bases agree). In nucleotides, the sequence is TGTGCCAGCAGTGAAACCCAGGAGGGGCCCACAGATACGCAGTATTTT. Its coded protein is CASSETQEGPTDTQYF.